These 4 T cell receptor beta chains originate from one sample sequenced in a study of shared clonotypes between healthy human individuals. TCRdb keeps only in-frame clones here, not all; method: immunoSEQ multiplex PCR. Counted here are 1,500,000 or so clones, around 97% occurring once; the ten biggest clones make up roughly 1.2%. Specimen: naive CD4+ T cells sorted from blood. The subset: CD45RA+ positively selected. Receptors were obtained from a man aged 30 to 45 in good health.

This rearrangement joins TRBV19 to TRBJ1-5, with a tentative D call TRBD1 (6 bases). V was trimmed by 4 bases and J by 6 bases, leaving 10 bases between them. This CDR3 comprises 13 residues. Germline-derived CDR1 and CDR2 are LNHDA and SQIVND (reference sequence). CDR3 sequence (DNA): TGTGCCAGTAGTACAGGGGTTGCTCAGCCCCAGCATTTT. This codes for CASSTGVAQPQHF.

The rearrangement joins TRBV6-1 to TRBJ2-6; D gene uncertain. V was cut by 1 base and J by 9 bases, with 13 bases left in between. This CDR3 region has 15 residues. Germline V lookup: CDR1 MNHNS, CDR2 SASEGT. The CDR3 coding sequence is TGTGCCAGCAGTGAAGATGGTTCTTCCAGCAACGTCCTGACTTTC. Translating gives CASSEDGSSSNVLTF.

Comments on this clone: At the DNA level, this CDR3 is encoded by other sequences in the same sample as well. This chain connects TRBV11-2 to TRBJ2-7; D not resolved. Between the trimmed V and J ends, which lost 5 bases and 0 bases, there was a span of 11 bases. In germline, CDR1 is SGHAT, CDR2 FQNNGV. The CDR3 has 14 amino acids. Here the CDR3 reads CASSQLESSYEQYF. In DNA, the CDR3 is TGTGCCAGCAGCCAGCTAGAGAGCTCCTACGAGCAGTACTTC.

The count of this clone is one. This rearrangement joins TRBV7-8 to TRBJ2-7; 14 bases are shared with TRBD2. Germline V gene lookup returns CDR1 SGHVS and CDR2 FQNEAQ. With V trimmed by 5 bases and J by 6 bases, 12 bases remained unmatched. CDR3 length: 17 amino acids. CDR3: CASSQPLGLAGGSEQYF. Here the CDR3 DNA reads TGTGCCAGCAGCCAACCCTTAGGACTAGCGGGAGGAAGCGAGCAGTACTTC.